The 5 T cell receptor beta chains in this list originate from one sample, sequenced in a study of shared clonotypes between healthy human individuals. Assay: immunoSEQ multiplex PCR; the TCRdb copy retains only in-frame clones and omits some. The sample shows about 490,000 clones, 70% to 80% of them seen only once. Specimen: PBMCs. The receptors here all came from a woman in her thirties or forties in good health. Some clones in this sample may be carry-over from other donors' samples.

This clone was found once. CDR3: CASSPSGSSYEQYF. The DNA of the CDR3 is TGTGCCAGCAGCCCTAGCGGGAGCTCCTACGAGCAGTACTTC. The chain couples TRBV11-3 to TRBJ2-7, with 10 bases aligning to TRBD2. The CDR3 has 14 residues. Per the germline V gene, CDR1 is SGHNT and CDR2 is YENEEA. Trimming removed 5 bases from V and 0 bases from J; junction bases left unmatched: 1.

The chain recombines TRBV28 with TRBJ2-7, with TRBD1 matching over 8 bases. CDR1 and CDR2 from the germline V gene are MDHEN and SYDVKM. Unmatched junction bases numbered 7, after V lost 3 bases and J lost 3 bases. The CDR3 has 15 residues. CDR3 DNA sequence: TGTGCCAGCAGTTTTTCCGGGACAGGAGACTACGAGCAGTACTTC. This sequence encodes CASSFSGTGDYEQYF.

CDR3 sequence reads: CASSPQGPGTGELFF. In nucleotides, the CDR3 is TGTGCCAGCTCACCACAGGGGCCGGGCACCGGGGAGCTGTTTTTT. J is TRBJ2-2 and V is TRBV18; maybe TRBD1 (5 bases). Germline loops: CDR1 KGHSH, CDR2 LQKENI. The V end lost 1 base, the J end lost 4 bases, and 10 bases lay between the germline ends. The CDR3 is 15 residues long.

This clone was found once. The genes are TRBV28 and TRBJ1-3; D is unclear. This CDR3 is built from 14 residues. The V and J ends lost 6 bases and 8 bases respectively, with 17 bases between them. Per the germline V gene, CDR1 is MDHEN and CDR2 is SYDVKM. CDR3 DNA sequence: TGTGCCAGCAGATCTCGACCCCGCGGAGACACCATATATTTT. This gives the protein CASRSRPRGDTIYF.

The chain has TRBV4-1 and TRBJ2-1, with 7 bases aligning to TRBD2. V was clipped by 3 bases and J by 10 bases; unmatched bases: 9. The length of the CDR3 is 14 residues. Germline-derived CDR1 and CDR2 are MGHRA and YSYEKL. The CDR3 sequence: CASSHPLAGREQFF. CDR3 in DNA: TGCGCCAGCAGCCATCCATTAGCGGGCCGAGAGCAGTTCTTC.